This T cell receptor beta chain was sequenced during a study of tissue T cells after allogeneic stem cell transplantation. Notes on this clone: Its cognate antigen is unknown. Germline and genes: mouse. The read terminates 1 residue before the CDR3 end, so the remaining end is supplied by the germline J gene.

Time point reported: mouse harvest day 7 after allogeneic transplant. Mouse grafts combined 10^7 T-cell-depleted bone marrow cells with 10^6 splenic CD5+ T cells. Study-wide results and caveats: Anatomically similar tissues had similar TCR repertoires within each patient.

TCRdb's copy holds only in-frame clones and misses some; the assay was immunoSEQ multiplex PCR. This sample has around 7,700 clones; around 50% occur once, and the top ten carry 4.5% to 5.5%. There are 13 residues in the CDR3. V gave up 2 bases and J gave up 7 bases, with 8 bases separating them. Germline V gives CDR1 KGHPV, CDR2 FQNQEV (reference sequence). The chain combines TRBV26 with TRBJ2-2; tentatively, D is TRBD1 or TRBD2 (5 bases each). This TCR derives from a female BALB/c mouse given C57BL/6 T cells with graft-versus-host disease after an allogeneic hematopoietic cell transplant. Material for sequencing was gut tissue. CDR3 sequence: CASSLGAVGQLYF. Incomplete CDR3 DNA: TGTGCCAGCAGTCTGGGGGCAGTCGGGCAGCTCTAC.